This T cell receptor (beta chain) is from a study of T cell clones after liver transplantation. About the research overall: Samples came pre-transplant, pre-randomization before withdrawal, and post-randomization after withdrawal ended. Notes on the study in general: Donor-reactive sequences fell more than third party-reactive ones, suggesting partial deletion.

This clone has only one observation. Its antigen is unknown. The repertoire was sequenced with immunoSEQ multiplex PCR; TCRdb's copy has only in-frame clones and lacks some. Of about 70,000 clones detected, around 80% appear once; the ten largest clones hold approximately 0.79%. This sequence was found in a human patient who received a liver transplant. Some T cells may be supplied by the graft donor. This specimen was CD4+ T cells from blood, taken 12 months after liver transplant.

The CDR3 here is CASSPRTSGDYNEQFF. CDR3 coding DNA: TGCGCCAGCAGCCCTCGGACTAGCGGGGACTACAATGAGCAGTTCTTC. The genes are TRBV4-1 and TRBJ2-1, with 12 bases matching TRBD2. The V gene's germline CDR1 is MGHRA and CDR2 YSYEKL. The V and J ends lost 4 bases and 3 bases, in that order; junction bases with no gene match: 4. The CDR3 covers 16 residues.